This T cell receptor (beta chain) is from a study of response to subunit inactivated influenza vaccine. Overall study results and limits: The authors offered the suggestion that each seasonal influenza vaccination recruits few new T cells.

TCRdb recomputed calls from the RT-PCR reads with MiXCR, one row per CDR3 protein. The sample shows 600,000 to 850,000 distinct CDR3 sequences, 14% of them seen only once. The junction had 8 bases not matched to a gene; V was cut back by 1 base and J by 3 bases. The CDR3 consists of 17 residues. The germline V gene has CDR1 MNHEY and CDR2 SMNVEV (reference sequence). This clonotype was seen ten or more times. Its specificity is unknown. The source was PBMCs from blood, collected 14 to 15 days before vaccination. The chain combines TRBV27 with TRBJ2-1; TRBD2 matches at 8 bases. The receptor's source is a man in his fifties or sixties who received an inactivated influenza vaccine. CDR3 sequence (DNA): TGTGCCAGCAGTTTATTTCGGGGGGGGCCTCTCTACAATGAGCAGTTCTTC. Protein: CASSLFRGGPLYNEQFF.